These T cell receptor beta chains were read from a single sample in a study of cytomegalovirus exposure and HLA in healthy donors. Sequencing used immunoSEQ multiplex PCR; TCRdb keeps in-frame clones, though not all of them. Of under 140,000 clones listed, roughly 86% were seen once; the top ten hold approximately 2%. Material for sequencing was PBMCs. Receptors were obtained from a man aged 40-49 years in good health and CMV-seronegative. Both conserved end residues are part of each CDR3. The D gene is left open where the match is weak. Only some rows state a clone size, as once, few, many or a class for expanded clones.

J gene: TRBJ2-1; D gene: .; V gene: TRBV2; clone size: .; CDR3 protein: CASSEGGGTYNEQFF; CDR3 DNA: TGTGCCAGCAGTGAAGGGGGCGGGACCTACAATGAGCAGTTCTTC
J gene: TRBJ1-2; D gene: .; V gene: TRBV6-1; clone size: .; CDR3 protein: CASRSVGGKRYTF; CDR3 DNA: TGTGCCAGCCGCAGTGTTGGGGGGAAGCGCTACACCTTC
J gene: TRBJ2-7; D gene: TRBD2; V gene: TRBV6-4; clone size: .; CDR3 protein: CASSEWRGAVGEQYF; CDR3 DNA: TGTGCCAGCAGTGAATGGCGGGGGGCTGTGGGCGAGCAGTACTTC
J gene: TRBJ1-1; D gene: .; V gene: TRBV30; clone size: .; CDR3 protein: CAWSVQIEGAGNAEAFF; CDR3 DNA: TGTGCCTGGAGTGTACAGATTGAAGGGGCGGGAAACGCTGAAGCTTTCTTT
J gene: TRBJ2-5; D gene: .; V gene: TRBV7-2; clone size: .; CDR3 protein: CASSLGTVQETQYF; CDR3 DNA: TGTGCCAGCAGCTTAGGGACAGTACAAGAGACCCAGTACTTC
J gene: TRBJ1-1; D gene: TRBD1; V gene: TRBV29-1; clone size: .; CDR3 protein: CSATGTGANEAFF; CDR3 DNA: TGCAGCGCCACCGGGACAGGGGCTAATGAAGCTTTCTTT
J gene: TRBJ1-1; D gene: .; V gene: TRBV28; clone size: .; CDR3 protein: CASRGPLNTEAFF; CDR3 DNA: TGTGCCAGCAGGGGGCCTCTTAACACTGAAGCTTTCTTT
J gene: TRBJ2-7; D gene: TRBD2; V gene: TRBV6-1; clone size: once; CDR3 protein: CASNPTGGRVYEQYF; CDR3 DNA: TGTGCCAGCAACCCAACGGGGGGGAGGGTATACGAGCAGTACTTC
J gene: TRBJ2-3; D gene: .; V gene: TRBV5-1; clone size: once; CDR3 protein: CASRVSGTDTQYF; CDR3 DNA: TGCGCCAGCAGGGTTAGTGGCACAGATACGCAGTATTTT
J gene: TRBJ2-3; D gene: .; V gene: TRBV30; clone size: .; CDR3 protein: CACRADTQYF; CDR3 DNA: TGTGCCTGCAGGGCAGATACGCAGTATTTT
J gene: TRBJ1-5; D gene: .; V gene: TRBV15; clone size: .; CDR3 protein: CATSRGRDYNQPQHF; CDR3 DNA: TGTGCCACCAGCAGGGGCAGGGACTATAATCAGCCCCAGCATTTT
J gene: TRBJ1-2; D gene: .; V gene: TRBV2; clone size: .; CDR3 protein: CASRGSGGYTF; CDR3 DNA: TGTGCCAGCAGGGGATCGGGAGGCTACACCTTC
J gene: TRBJ2-6; D gene: TRBD1; V gene: TRBV9; clone size: .; CDR3 protein: CASSVARGSAGANVLTF; CDR3 DNA: TGTGCCAGCAGCGTAGCCAGGGGGAGCGCTGGGGCCAACGTCCTGACTTTC
J gene: TRBJ2-2; D gene: .; V gene: TRBV7-8; clone size: .; CDR3 protein: CASSWQGGDTGELFF; CDR3 DNA: TGTGCCAGCAGCTGGCAGGGGGGCGACACCGGGGAGCTGTTTTTT
J gene: TRBJ1-5; D gene: .; V gene: TRBV4-2; clone size: .; CDR3 protein: CASSQGERQGDQPQHF; CDR3 DNA: TGTGCCAGCAGCCAAGGGGAAAGGCAGGGTGATCAGCCCCAGCATTTT